The 17 T cell receptor beta chains presented below share a single source sample, sequenced in a study of T cells after posttransplantation cyclophosphamide. Treatment was busulfan-fludarabine conditioning, a marrow graft, and cyclophosphamide on days +3 and +4. Using immunoSEQ multiplex PCR, the repertoire was profiled, and TCRdb retains in-frame clones only, with some absent. The sample was found to contain 23,000 or so clones, and every one recurs. This material consisted of PBMCs, taken after allogeneic stem cell transplant with posttransplant cyclophosphamide. These receptors were collected from a male patient aged 18-30 years who received an allogeneic stem cell transplant from a related donor, was CMV-positive, and had no GVHD. Some of the T cells may derive from the graft donor.

This clone was recorded at least ten times. The sample contains more than one DNA sequence encoding this CDR3. This sequence joins TRBV27 and TRBJ1-5, with TRBD1 matching over 9 bases. Germline loops: CDR1 MNHEY, CDR2 SMNVEV (reference sequence). J lost 4 bases, V lost 2 bases, and 3 bases had no gene match. The CDR3 spans 15 residues. CDR3 in DNA: TGTGCCAGCAGTTTAGGACAGGGGCCAAATCAGCCCCAGCATTTT. It is translated as CASSLGQGPNQPQHF.

This clone was counted many times. The rearrangement uses TRBV11-3 and TRBJ1-1, with 8 bases that match TRBD1. The CDR3 consists of 13 residues. The V and J ends lost 3 bases and 3 bases, in that order; junction bases with no gene match: 0. Germline-derived CDR1 and CDR2 are SGHNT and YENEEA. The CDR3 DNA reads TGTGCCAGCAGCTTGGGACAGGACACTGAAGCTTTCTTT. Translating it yields CASSLGQDTEAFF.

This clone was counted many times. V gene TRBV4-1 combines with J gene TRBJ1-5; D is ambiguous. V lost 3 bases and J lost 0, with 9 bases in between. The CDR3 contains 15 residues. Germline lookup yields CDR1 MGHRA and CDR2 YSYEKL. The CDR3 reads CASSQVGDSNQPQHF. Written as DNA, the CDR3 is TGCGCCAGCAGCCAGGTCGGAGATAGCAATCAGCCCCAGCATTTT.

This clone was counted at least ten times. V gene TRBV5-6 combines with J gene TRBJ2-2; 10 nucleotides match TRBD1. V lost 3 bases to trimming and J lost 5 bases; unmatched junction nucleotides: 7. The CDR3 runs 16 residues. From germline, CDR1 is SGHDT and CDR2 YYEEEE. The CDR3 sequence: CASSSPGQGLTGELFF. In DNA, the CDR3 is TGTGCCAGCAGCTCCCCGGGACAGGGGCTTACCGGGGAGCTGTTTTTT. Complete variable domain (other parts from reference TRBV5-6 and TRBJ2-2): DAGVTQSPTHLIKTRGQQVTLRCSPKSGHDTVSWYQQALGQGPQFIFQYYEEEERQRGNFPDRFSGHQFPNYSSELNVNALLLGDSALYLCASSSPGQGLTGELFFGEGSRLTVL.

This clone was observed many times. CDR3 residues: CASSVAGETYNEQFF. The CDR3 DNA sequence: TGTGCCAGCAGCGTAGCGGGAGAGACCTACAATGAGCAGTTCTTC. The chain couples TRBV9 to TRBJ2-1; TRBD2 might be the D (6 bases). Trimming removed 0 bases at V and 2 bases at J, with 9 bases between. Germline CDR1 and CDR2: SGDLS and YYNGEE. The CDR3 is 15 residues long.

This clone appeared many times. The CDR3 region has the DNA TGTGCCACCAGCAGAGAGAAACAGGGGGCGGGGAACACTGAAGCTTTCTTT. Its translation: CATSREKQGAGNTEAFF. The chain employs TRBV15 and TRBJ1-1; 9 bases agree with TRBD1. Trimming cost V 0 bases and J 1 base; bases outside gene matches: 6. From germline, CDR1 is LNHNV and CDR2 YYDKDF (reference sequence). The CDR3 is 17 amino acids.

This clone was recorded at least ten times. This chain uses TRBV6-1 with TRBJ2-7; 9 bases are a match to TRBD2. Per the germline V gene, CDR1 is MNHNS and CDR2 is SASEGT. The CDR3 has 17 amino acids. The V gene end was trimmed by 4 bases and the J gene end by 0 bases; junction bases not matched to a gene: 10. CDR3 coding DNA: TGTGCCAGCAGTGTCGGGCTAGCGGGGATAAGCTCCTACGAGCAGTACTTC. It specifies CASSVGLAGISSYEQYF.

The sample holds many counts of this clone. This rearrangement joins TRBV6-1 to TRBJ2-7; a weak D match, TRBD2 (5 bases). This CDR3 contains 18 residues. The germline gives CDR1 MNHNS, CDR2 SASEGT. Trimming took 0 bases from V and 4 from J, leaving 22 bases between them. The CDR3 DNA follows: TGTGCCAGCAGTGAAGCGATGGCGGGTGGACCCATCGGATACGAGCAGTACTTC. Encoded protein: CASSEAMAGGPIGYEQYF.

This clone was found many times. This rearrangement joins TRBV13 to TRBJ2-3, with TRBD2 identical over 14 bases. After removal of 5 bases from V and 3 bases from J, the junction contained 7 bases not matched to a gene. The CDR3 runs to 17 residues. Germline V gene lookup returns CDR1 PRHDT and CDR2 FYEKMQ (reference sequence). In nucleotides, the CDR3 is TGTGCCAGCAGCCTGAAGTGGACTAGCGGGAGGACAGATACGCAGTATTTT. Translating gives CASSLKWTSGRTDTQYF.

At least ten counts were recorded for this clone. V is TRBV5-6 and J is TRBJ2-4; 12 bases align to TRBD2. Trimming removed 4 bases from V and 2 bases from J; junction bases left unmatched: 10. Germline V lookup: CDR1 SGHDT, CDR2 YYEEEE. The CDR3 length is 18 residues. The CDR3 nucleotides read TGTGCCAGCAGCACCCTAGCGGGGGGGTCGGAACCCAAAAACATTCAGTACTTC. It specifies CASSTLAGGSEPKNIQYF.

In this sample, this clone turned up many times. The V call is TRBV19, the J call TRBJ1-1, with 9 bases that match TRBD1. V was clipped by 7 bases and J by 1 base; unmatched bases: 22. From germline, CDR1 is LNHDA and CDR2 SQIVND (reference sequence). The CDR3 loop spans 20 amino acids. CDR3 protein: CASTRPWTLRDRVRNTEAFF. In DNA form, the CDR3 reads TGTGCCAGTACACGACCATGGACCCTCCGGGACAGGGTGAGGAACACTGAAGCTTTCTTT.

This clone has a count of ten or more. The V gene is TRBV20-1, the J gene TRBJ2-7; maybe TRBD2 (6 bases). Germline V gene data show CDR1 as DFQATT and CDR2 as SNEGSKA (reference sequence). Trimming took 3 bases from V and 6 from J, leaving 9 bases between them. This CDR3 has 11 residues. CDR3 DNA: TGCAGTGCTAGTTGGAGGGGCGAGCAGTACTTC. Its protein is CSASWRGEQYF.

In its sample, this clone was seen many times. This chain's CDR3 is CASSTIGRTEAFF. The CDR3 bases are TGTGCCAGCAGTACCATTGGGAGGACTGAAGCTTTCTTT. The chain joins TRBV28 to TRBJ1-1, with D uncertain. Germline CDR1 and CDR2: MDHEN and SYDVKM. This CDR3 has 13 amino acids. The germline V and J ends were trimmed by 5 bases and 5 bases, with 12 bases remaining between them.

This clone has a handful of counts. The V and J genes are TRBV27 and TRBJ2-1, with D possibly being TRBD2 (6 bases). CDR3 length: 12 residues. Trimming stripped 6 bases from V and 12 bases from J, with 15 bases between. Germline V gene lookup returns CDR1 MNHEY and CDR2 SMNVEV (reference sequence). The CDR3 DNA reads TGTGCCAGCAGGTCGACTAGGTGGGGGCAGTTCTTC. It encodes CASRSTRWGQFF.

In this sample, this clone turned up many times. The J gene is TRBJ2-3, the V gene TRBV4-1, with D perhaps TRBD1 (7 bases). The germline gives CDR1 MGHRA, CDR2 YSYEKL. With 1 base removed from V and 4 bases from J, the gap between germline ends came to 15 bases. CDR3 length: 16 amino acids. The CDR3 region is CASSQGRRGLPDTQYF. CDR3 DNA: TGCGCCAGCAGCCAAGGACGGAGGGGGCTCCCAGATACGCAGTATTTT.

This clone was recorded at least ten times. The gene calls are TRBV14 and TRBJ2-1; 11 bases align to TRBD2. Germline CDR1 and CDR2: SGHDN and FVKESK. The CDR3 loop spans 17 amino acids. V gave up 0 bases and J gave up 8 bases; unmatched junction bases: 9. CDR3 protein: CASSQDPKLAGVDEQFF. The CDR3 DNA reads as TGTGCCAGCAGCCAAGATCCCAAACTAGCGGGAGTTGATGAGCAGTTCTTC.

This clone was counted a few times. One junction end does not reproduce the germline sequence, and a read error may be involved. V and J are TRBV2 and TRBJ2-1, with 10 bases lining up with TRBD2. The germline V gene has CDR1 SNHLY and CDR2 FYNNEI. The CDR3 loop spans 14 amino acids. The CDR3 nucleotides are TGTGCCAGCAGACTAGCGGGGTCCTACAATGGGCAGTTCTTC. Translated: CASRLAGSYNGQFF.